Sequencing of this T cell receptor (beta chain) was carried out in a study of CD8+CD57+ T cells in acquired aplastic anemia. Study details: Across the sorted CD4+ and CD8+ cells, DNA amounts averaged about 3 ug.

Trimming removed 5 bases at V and 7 bases at J, with 11 bases between. This CDR3 has 12 amino acids. The germline V gene has CDR1 DFQATT and CDR2 SNEGSKA (reference sequence). With regard to this clonotype: Its antigen remains unknown.

All sequencing subjects had displayed CD8+CD57+ cell expansion on flow cytometry. Diagnosis of severe acquired aplastic anemia applied to all patients. Using genomic DNA as the template, TCR beta VDJ and CDR3 profiling was carried out. TCRdb re-derived calls from the reads in MiXCR, one entry per CDR3 protein. Of 200,000 to 250,000 distinct CDR3 sequences listed, over 55% are singletons. Broader study findings: Patients and controls shared 25 to 30 CD8+ CDR3 sequences, which appeared highly expressed in patients and within their immunodominant clones.

The V gene is TRBV20-1, the J gene TRBJ1-4; D is uncertain. Sequencing was carried out using sorted CD4+, CD8+, or CD8+CD57+ T cells (not recorded which) from PBMCs. This clonotype originated in a human donor with aplastic anemia. The CDR3 coding sequence is TGCAGTGCTGGCACCAGGAGTGAAAAACTGTTTTTT. It translates to CSAGTRSEKLFF.